This T cell receptor (beta chain) was profiled in a study of shared clonotypes between healthy human individuals. In the CD4+ fraction, cells were divided into CD45RA+ naive and CD45RA-negative memory subsets. Comment on this clone: Its specificity is not known.

Notes on the study in general: Some naive CD4 clonotypes, around 4.9%, turned up in common across four donors. Larger estimated richness was generally recorded for naive subsets relative to memory subsets.

Each PCR replicate from the sorted subsets contained about 200 ng DNA, which is roughly 33,000 T cell genomes. This table comes from immunoSEQ multiplex PCR, and its TCRdb copy is limited to in-frame clones, with some not included. Altogether about 2.3 million clones are present, about 92% being singletons, with the ten largest covering 0.39%. This CDR3 has 15 amino acids. V was cut by 4 bases and J by 3 bases, with 15 bases left in between. CDR1 and CDR2 (germline): SGHDN, FVKESK. The sequenced material came from naive CD4+ T cells from PBMCs. As to subset: CD45RA+ positively selected. This chain connects TRBV14 to TRBJ1-1; D is perhaps TRBD1 (5 bases). This clonotype was obtained from a man aged 18 to 30 in good health. Some clones in this sample may be carry-over from other donors' samples. The CDR3 spells CASSPQLGRDTEAFF. The CDR3, as DNA: TGTGCCAGCAGCCCACAACTGGGGCGGGACACTGAAGCTTTCTTT.